A selection of T cell receptor beta chains follows, all from one sample in a study of T cell responses to AZD1222 COVID-19 vaccine. Assay: immunoSEQ multiplex PCR; the TCRdb copy retains only in-frame clones and omits some. The table has around 100,000 clones, 90% to 95% seen once. Sample: peripheral blood, taken on day 0 of AZD1222 vaccination. These receptors were obtained from an adult in good health. Each CDR3 is given with its conserved first and last residue. A D gene is named only where the DNA matches it firmly. Where a row states a size, it is once, few, many or the class of an expanded clone; other rows omit it.

abundance	v_gene	j_gene	d_gene	len	CDR3aa	CDR3nt
-	TRBV7-2	TRBJ2-7	TRBD2	15	CASSASSGGVDEQYF	TGTGCCAGCAGCGCCTCTAGCGGGGGAGTCGACGAGCAGTACTTC
-	TRBV4-3	TRBJ1-2	-	12	CASSQDEDGYTF	TGCGCCAGCAGCCAAGATGAGGATGGCTACACCTTC
-	TRBV5-4	TRBJ2-7	-	17	CASSFGIDPGGSYEQYF	TGTGCCAGCAGCTTCGGTATCGACCCGGGCGGCTCCTACGAGCAGTACTTC
-	TRBV27	TRBJ1-2	-	13	CASSQTALYGYTF	TGTGCCAGCAGTCAGACAGCTCTCTATGGCTACACCTTC
-	TRBV28	TRBJ2-7	TRBD1	15	CASSLATGGSYEQYF	TGTGCCAGCAGTTTAGCGACAGGGGGAAGCTACGAGCAGTACTTC
-	TRBV19	TRBJ1-5	-	18	CASMESSVRALANQPQHF	-
-	TRBV28	TRBJ2-7	TRBD1	14	CASSSGQGGREQYF	TGTGCCAGCAGTTCAGGACAGGGGGGCCGCGAGCAGTACTTC
-	TRBV6-2/TRBV6-3	TRBJ1-1	-	14	CASSSPGTHTEAFF	TGTGCCAGCAGTTCCCCCGGGACCCACACTGAAGCTTTCTTT
-	TRBV5-4	TRBJ1-2	-	15	CASSLGASLNYGYTF	TGTGCCAGCAGCTTAGGGGCCTCCCTGAACTATGGCTACACCTTC
-	TRBV11-2	TRBJ1-1	-	14	CASSLDAGGTEAFF	TGTGCCAGCAGCTTAGATGCGGGGGGCACTGAAGCTTTCTTT
-	TRBV5-1	TRBJ1-1	-	15	CASSTRRRENTEAFF	TGCGCCAGCAGCACCCGACGGAGAGAGAACACTGAAGCTTTCTTT
-	TRBV28	TRBJ2-6	-	15	CASSLFRSGANVLTF	TGTGCCAGCAGTTTATTCCGCTCTGGGGCCAACGTCCTGACTTTC
-	TRBV3-1/TRBV3-2	TRBJ1-1	-	13	CASSQMVNTEAFF	TGTGCCAGCAGCCAAATGGTGAACACTGAAGCTTTCTTT
-	TRBV14	TRBJ1-6	-	16	CASSQEGRSYNSPLHF	TGTGCCAGCAGCCAAGAGGGACGCTCCTATAATTCACCCCTCCACTTT
once	TRBV19	TRBJ1-5	-	15	CASSYTGGGGQPQHF	TGTGCCAGTAGTTATACCGGGGGGGGCGGTCAGCCCCAGCATTTT
-	TRBV7-9	TRBJ1-1	-	14	CASSRPGRNTEAFF	TGTGCCAGCAGCCGACCAGGAAGGAACACTGAAGCTTTCTTT
-	TRBV7-9	TRBJ2-1	TRBD2	16	CASSSPGLVLYNEQFF	TGTGCCAGCAGCTCCCCAGGACTAGTCCTATACAATGAGCAGTTCTTC
-	TRBV5-1	TRBJ1-5	TRBD1	14	CASSLGTGNQPQHF	TGCGCCAGCAGCTTGGGGACAGGGAATCAGCCCCAGCATTTT
-	TRBV6-5	TRBJ2-3	TRBD2	15	CASSYSGAGADTQYF	TGTGCCAGCAGTTACTCAGGGGCGGGAGCCGATACGCAGTATTTT
-	TRBV7-2	TRBJ1-2	TRBD1	18	CASSLDGLGTGPDRGYTF	TGTGCCAGCAGCTTAGACGGTTTGGGGACAGGCCCTGATCGGGGCTACACCTTC
once	TRBV4-1	TRBJ1-1	-	14	CASSQVPVRSEAFF	TGCGCCAGCAGCCAAGTTCCCGTCAGATCGGAAGCTTTCTTT
-	TRBV19	TRBJ1-2	TRBD1	17	CASSIWGQGQANYGYTF	TGTGCCAGTAGTATATGGGGACAGGGACAAGCTAACTATGGCTACACCTTC
few	TRBV19	TRBJ1-3	-	17	CASSDWGPGLTGNTIYF	TGTGCCAGTAGTGATTGGGGTCCTGGGTTGACTGGAAACACCATATATTTT
-	TRBV2	TRBJ1-3	-	13	CASTLDTGNTIYF	TGTGCCAGCACTCTGGACACTGGAAACACCATATATTTT
-	TRBV5-8	TRBJ1-5	-	15	CASSRRGAGNQPQHF	TGTGCCAGCAGCCGCCGAGGGGCCGGCAATCAGCCCCAGCATTTT
-	TRBV27	TRBJ1-5	-	14	CASSLSNSNQPQHF	TGTGCCAGCAGTTTGTCCAATAGCAATCAGCCCCAGCATTTT
-	TRBV5-4	TRBJ2-7	-	14	CASSLPWEGNEQYF	TGTGCCAGCAGCTTACCATGGGAAGGAAACGAGCAGTACTTC
-	TRBV14	TRBJ1-6	-	15	CASSQASWYNSPLHF	TGTGCCAGCAGCCAAGCATCTTGGTATAATTCACCCCTCCACTTT
-	TRBV5-1	TRBJ2-5	TRBD1	15	CASSVWTGIMETQYF	TGCGCCAGCAGCGTGTGGACAGGGATTATGGAGACCCAGTACTTC
-	TRBV6-1	TRBJ2-1	TRBD1	16	CASSVRQGATYNEQFF	TGTGCCAGCAGTGTCCGACAGGGCGCTACCTACAATGAGCAGTTCTTC
-	TRBV6-6	TRBJ2-7	TRBD2	15	CASRLTSGSSYEQYF	TGTGCCAGCAGGCTGACTAGCGGGAGCTCCTACGAGCAGTACTTC
-	TRBV20-1	TRBJ2-1	-	15	CSASLRSGVYNEQFF	TGCAGTGCTAGTCTTAGGTCGGGGGTCTACAATGAGCAGTTCTTC
-	TRBV4-3	TRBJ2-3	-	15	CASSLEGLITDTQYF	TGCGCCAGCAGCCTGGAGGGACTGATCACAGATACGCAGTATTTT
-	TRBV24-1	TRBJ2-7	-	15	CATSLGGAGEGEQYF	TGTGCCACCAGTTTAGGGGGCGCAGGGGAGGGTGAGCAGTACTTC
-	TRBV5-1	TRBJ2-7	-	12	CASRGSSYEQYF	TGCGCCAGCAGGGGGAGCTCCTACGAGCAGTACTTC
-	TRBV29-1	TRBJ1-2	-	11	CSVEEGESYTF	TGCAGCGTTGAAGAGGGGGAGAGCTACACCTTC
-	TRBV6-5	TRBJ1-2	-	12	CASRGLYYGYTF	TGTGCCAGCAGGGGACTGTACTATGGCTACACCTTC
-	TRBV6-2/TRBV6-3	TRBJ1-5	-	18	CASSYRALDNYSNQPQHF	TGTGCCAGCAGTTACAGGGCCCTTGACAATTATAGCAATCAGCCCCAGCATTTT
-	TRBV21-1	TRBJ2-2	-	12	CASRVISGELFF	TGTGCCAGCAGGGTGATCTCCGGGGAGCTGTTTTTT
-	TRBV6-5	TRBJ1-5	-	14	CASSYSGPNQPQHF	TGTGCCAGCAGTTACTCCGGGCCCAATCAGCCCCAGCATTTT
-	TRBV28	TRBJ1-5	TRBD1	13	CATKTGGNQPQHF	TGTGCCACCAAGACAGGGGGGAATCAGCCCCAGCATTTT
-	TRBV11-1	TRBJ1-1	-	12	CASSPSATEAFF	TGTGCCAGCAGCCCCAGTGCCACTGAAGCTTTCTTT
-	TRBV27	TRBJ1-3	-	15	CASSLKWGTGNTIYF	TGTGCCAGCAGTTTGAAATGGGGGACTGGAAACACCATATATTTT
-	TRBV4-1	TRBJ1-3	-	17	CASSQDRGGYSGNTIYF	TGCGCCAGCAGCCAAGATCGAGGGGGTTACTCTGGAAACACCATATATTTT